What follows is one T cell receptor (beta chain) and its context. V gave up 6 bases and J gave up 2 bases; unmatched junction bases: 0. Germline lookup yields CDR1 LNHDA and CDR2 SQIVND (reference sequence). This CDR3 is 13 amino acids long. Here immunoSEQ multiplex PCR was the method, and the copy in TCRdb shows in-frame clones only, minus some. The profile shows some 120,000 clones, approximately 90% of them singletons. The sample is drawn from a study of control samples from healthy donors and cancer patients. Sequenced material: blood. This TCR derives from a man aged 18 to 29 in good health. The rearrangement joins TRBV19 to TRBJ1-3, with TRBD1 matching 8 bases. The CDR3 region is CASSRGPGNTIYF. The CDR3 bases are TGTGCCAGTAGCAGGGGGCCTGGAAACACCATATATTTT.